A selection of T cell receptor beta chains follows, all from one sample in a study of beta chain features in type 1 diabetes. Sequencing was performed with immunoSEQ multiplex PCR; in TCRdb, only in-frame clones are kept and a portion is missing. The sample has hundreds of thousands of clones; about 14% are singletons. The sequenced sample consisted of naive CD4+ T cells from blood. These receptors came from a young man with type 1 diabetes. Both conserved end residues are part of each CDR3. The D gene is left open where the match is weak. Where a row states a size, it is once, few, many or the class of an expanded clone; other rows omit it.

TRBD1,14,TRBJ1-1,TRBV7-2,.,TGTGCCAGCAGCTGGGACAGCCTTCTTACTGAAGCTTTCTTT,CASSWDSLLTEAFF
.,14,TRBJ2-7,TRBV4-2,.,TGTGCCAGCAGCCAAGCCCAGTGGCAGGACGAGCAGTACTTC,CASSQAQWQDEQYF
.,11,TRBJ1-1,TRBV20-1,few,TGCAGTGCTAGAGAAAACACTGAAGCTTTCTTT,CSARENTEAFF
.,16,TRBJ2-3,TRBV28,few,TGTGCCAGCACACCAACCGGGTACAGACCCACAGATACGCAGTATTTT,CASTPTGYRPTDTQYF
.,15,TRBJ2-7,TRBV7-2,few,TGTGCCAGCAGCTTATTGAACGTAGCCCGCTACGAGCAGTACTTC,CASSLLNVARYEQYF
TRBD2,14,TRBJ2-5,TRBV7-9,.,TGTGCCAGCAGCTTAGCTAGCGGGCAAGAGACCCAGTACTTC,CASSLASGQETQYF
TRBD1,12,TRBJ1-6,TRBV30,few,TGTGCCTGGACAGGGGGAAATTCACCCCTCCACTTT,CAWTGGNSPLHF
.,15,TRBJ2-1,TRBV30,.,TGTGCCTGGAGTGTAGGGCCCGGATTGGGCGATGAGCAGTTCTTC,CAWSVGPGLGDEQFF
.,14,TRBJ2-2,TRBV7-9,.,TGTGCCAGCAGCTTGACTGTACGCACCGGGGAGCTGTTTTTT,CASSLTVRTGELFF
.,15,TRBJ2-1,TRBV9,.,TGTGCCAGCAGCGGGGGCGGGGTGTTGAACAATGAGCAGTTCTTC,CASSGGGVLNNEQFF
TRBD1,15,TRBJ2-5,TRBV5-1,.,TGCGGATCGAACTCCGGGACAGGGGGCCGAGAGACCCAGTACTTC,CGSNSGTGGRETQYF
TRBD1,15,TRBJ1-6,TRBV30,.,TGTGCCTGGAGTGCCCTGACAGGGGGTGGATCACCCCTCCACTTT,CAWSALTGGGSPLHF
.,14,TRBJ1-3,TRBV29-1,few,TGCAGCGTTGAAGCTTCTACCTCTGGAAACACCATATATTTT,CSVEASTSGNTIYF
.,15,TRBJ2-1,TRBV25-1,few,TGTGCCAGCAGTTCCCAGATAAGCTCCTACAATGAGCAGTTCTTC,CASSSQISSYNEQFF
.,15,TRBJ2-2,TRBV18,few,TGTGCCAGCTCACCCGATCAAGGGATCACCGGGGAGCTGTTTTTT,CASSPDQGITGELFF
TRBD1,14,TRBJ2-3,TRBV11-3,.,TGTGCCAGCAGCCCGGGGACAGGGCTAAATACGCAGTATTTT,CASSPGTGLNTQYF
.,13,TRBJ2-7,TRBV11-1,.,TGTGCCAGCAGCTTGAGCGTGAACTACGAGCAGTACTTC,CASSLSVNYEQYF
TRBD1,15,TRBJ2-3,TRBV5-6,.,TGTGCCAGCTCCCGGGACAGGGGACGCACAGATACGCAGTATTTT,CASSRDRGRTDTQYF
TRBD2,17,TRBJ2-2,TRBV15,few,TGTGCCACCAGCAGAGATCCGGCGACTAGCGTAACCGGGGAGCTGTTTTTT,CATSRDPATSVTGELFF
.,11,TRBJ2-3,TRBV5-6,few,TGTGCCAGCAGGTGGAGAGATACGCAGTATTTT,CASRWRDTQYF
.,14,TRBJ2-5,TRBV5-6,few,TGTGCCAGCAGCCACTATACCCTCCAAGAGACCCAGTACTTC,CASSHYTLQETQYF
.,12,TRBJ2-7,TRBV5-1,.,TGCGCCAGCAGACAGGATCACTACGAGCAGTACTTC,CASRQDHYEQYF
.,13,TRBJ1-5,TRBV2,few,TGTGCCAGCAGTGGGGGGGTCAATCAGCCCCAGCATTTT,CASSGGVNQPQHF
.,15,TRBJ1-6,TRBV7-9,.,TGTGCCAGCAGCTTATTGGGTTACCGAGATTCACCCCTCCACTTT,CASSLLGYRDSPLHF
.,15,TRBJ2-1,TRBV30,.,TGTGCCTGGAGTCCAACTCGTCCGGGGAGAAATGAGCAGTTCTTC,CAWSPTRPGRNEQFF
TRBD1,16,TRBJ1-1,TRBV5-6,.,TGTGCCAGCAGCCTGAGGGACAGACAGATGAACACTGAAGCTTTCTTT,CASSLRDRQMNTEAFF
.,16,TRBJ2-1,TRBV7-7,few,TGTGCTAGCAGCTTAGAGGGCCGAAGCTCCTACAATGAGCAGTTCTTC,CASSLEGRSSYNEQFF
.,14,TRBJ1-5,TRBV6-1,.,TGTGCCAGCAGCGCCCGGGGCATGGATCAGCCCCAGCATTTT,CASSARGMDQPQHF
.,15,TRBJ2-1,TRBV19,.,TGTGCCAGTAGTATCTCAGGGCCCCGCGGGGATGAGCAGTTCTTC,CASSISGPRGDEQFF
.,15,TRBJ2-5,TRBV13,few,TGTGCCAGCAGCTTAGATTTTGGAGAGCAAGAGACCCAGTACTTC,CASSLDFGEQETQYF
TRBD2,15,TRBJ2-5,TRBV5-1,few,TGCGCCAGCAGATCGCCTGGCGGGAGTGGAGAGACCCAGTACTTC,CASRSPGGSGETQYF
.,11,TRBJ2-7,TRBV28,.,TGTGCCAGCAGTTTTGTCTACGAGCAGTACTTC,CASSFVYEQYF
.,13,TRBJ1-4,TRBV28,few,TGTGCCACTACCGACAGCGAGAATGAAAAACTGTTTTTT,CATTDSENEKLFF
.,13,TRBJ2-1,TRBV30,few,TGTGCCTGGAGTGTAACAGGTTCCAGCAAGCAGTTCTTC,CAWSVTGSSKQFF
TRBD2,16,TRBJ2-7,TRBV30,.,TGTGCCTGGAGTGCCGGGCTAGCGGGGGGGCTACACGAGCAGTACTTC,CAWSAGLAGGLHEQYF
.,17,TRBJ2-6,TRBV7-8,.,TGTGCCAGCAGCTTTTTGATTCCTAGCTCTGGGGCCAACGTCCTGACTTTC,CASSFLIPSSGANVLTF
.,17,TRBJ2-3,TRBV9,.,TGTGCCAGCAGCGGACAATTGGTAGGGCGGGTGACAGATACGCAGTATTTT,CASSGQLVGRVTDTQYF
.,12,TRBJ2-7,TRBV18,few,TGTGCCAGCTCACCATTGGGGCACGAGCAGTACTTC,CASSPLGHEQYF
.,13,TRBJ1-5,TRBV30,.,TGTGCCTGGAGTGTCGATGGAAATCAGCCCCAGCATTTT,CAWSVDGNQPQHF
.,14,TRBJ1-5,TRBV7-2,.,TGTGCCAGCAGCGGACAGCAGAGGGGTCAGCCCCAGCATTTT,CASSGQQRGQPQHF
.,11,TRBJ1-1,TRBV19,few,TGTGCCAGTAGCACCGGGACGACAGTTTTCTTT,CASSTGTTVFF
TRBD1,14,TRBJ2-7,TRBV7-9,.,TGTGCCAGCAGCCAACGACAGGGCCGCTACGAGCAGTACTTC,CASSQRQGRYEQYF
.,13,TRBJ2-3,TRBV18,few,TGTGCCAGCTCACCGACGGACTATCATACGCAGTATTTT,CASSPTDYHTQYF
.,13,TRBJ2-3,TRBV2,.,TGTGCCAGCAGTGGGGAAGCCACAGATACGCAGTATTTT,CASSGEATDTQYF
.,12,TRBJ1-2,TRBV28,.,TGTGCCAGCAGTAACCGGGTCCGCGGCTACACCTTC,CASSNRVRGYTF
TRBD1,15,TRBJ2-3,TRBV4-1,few,TGCGCCAGCAGGCCGGGACAGGGGGCGGTGGATACGCAGTATTTT,CASRPGQGAVDTQYF